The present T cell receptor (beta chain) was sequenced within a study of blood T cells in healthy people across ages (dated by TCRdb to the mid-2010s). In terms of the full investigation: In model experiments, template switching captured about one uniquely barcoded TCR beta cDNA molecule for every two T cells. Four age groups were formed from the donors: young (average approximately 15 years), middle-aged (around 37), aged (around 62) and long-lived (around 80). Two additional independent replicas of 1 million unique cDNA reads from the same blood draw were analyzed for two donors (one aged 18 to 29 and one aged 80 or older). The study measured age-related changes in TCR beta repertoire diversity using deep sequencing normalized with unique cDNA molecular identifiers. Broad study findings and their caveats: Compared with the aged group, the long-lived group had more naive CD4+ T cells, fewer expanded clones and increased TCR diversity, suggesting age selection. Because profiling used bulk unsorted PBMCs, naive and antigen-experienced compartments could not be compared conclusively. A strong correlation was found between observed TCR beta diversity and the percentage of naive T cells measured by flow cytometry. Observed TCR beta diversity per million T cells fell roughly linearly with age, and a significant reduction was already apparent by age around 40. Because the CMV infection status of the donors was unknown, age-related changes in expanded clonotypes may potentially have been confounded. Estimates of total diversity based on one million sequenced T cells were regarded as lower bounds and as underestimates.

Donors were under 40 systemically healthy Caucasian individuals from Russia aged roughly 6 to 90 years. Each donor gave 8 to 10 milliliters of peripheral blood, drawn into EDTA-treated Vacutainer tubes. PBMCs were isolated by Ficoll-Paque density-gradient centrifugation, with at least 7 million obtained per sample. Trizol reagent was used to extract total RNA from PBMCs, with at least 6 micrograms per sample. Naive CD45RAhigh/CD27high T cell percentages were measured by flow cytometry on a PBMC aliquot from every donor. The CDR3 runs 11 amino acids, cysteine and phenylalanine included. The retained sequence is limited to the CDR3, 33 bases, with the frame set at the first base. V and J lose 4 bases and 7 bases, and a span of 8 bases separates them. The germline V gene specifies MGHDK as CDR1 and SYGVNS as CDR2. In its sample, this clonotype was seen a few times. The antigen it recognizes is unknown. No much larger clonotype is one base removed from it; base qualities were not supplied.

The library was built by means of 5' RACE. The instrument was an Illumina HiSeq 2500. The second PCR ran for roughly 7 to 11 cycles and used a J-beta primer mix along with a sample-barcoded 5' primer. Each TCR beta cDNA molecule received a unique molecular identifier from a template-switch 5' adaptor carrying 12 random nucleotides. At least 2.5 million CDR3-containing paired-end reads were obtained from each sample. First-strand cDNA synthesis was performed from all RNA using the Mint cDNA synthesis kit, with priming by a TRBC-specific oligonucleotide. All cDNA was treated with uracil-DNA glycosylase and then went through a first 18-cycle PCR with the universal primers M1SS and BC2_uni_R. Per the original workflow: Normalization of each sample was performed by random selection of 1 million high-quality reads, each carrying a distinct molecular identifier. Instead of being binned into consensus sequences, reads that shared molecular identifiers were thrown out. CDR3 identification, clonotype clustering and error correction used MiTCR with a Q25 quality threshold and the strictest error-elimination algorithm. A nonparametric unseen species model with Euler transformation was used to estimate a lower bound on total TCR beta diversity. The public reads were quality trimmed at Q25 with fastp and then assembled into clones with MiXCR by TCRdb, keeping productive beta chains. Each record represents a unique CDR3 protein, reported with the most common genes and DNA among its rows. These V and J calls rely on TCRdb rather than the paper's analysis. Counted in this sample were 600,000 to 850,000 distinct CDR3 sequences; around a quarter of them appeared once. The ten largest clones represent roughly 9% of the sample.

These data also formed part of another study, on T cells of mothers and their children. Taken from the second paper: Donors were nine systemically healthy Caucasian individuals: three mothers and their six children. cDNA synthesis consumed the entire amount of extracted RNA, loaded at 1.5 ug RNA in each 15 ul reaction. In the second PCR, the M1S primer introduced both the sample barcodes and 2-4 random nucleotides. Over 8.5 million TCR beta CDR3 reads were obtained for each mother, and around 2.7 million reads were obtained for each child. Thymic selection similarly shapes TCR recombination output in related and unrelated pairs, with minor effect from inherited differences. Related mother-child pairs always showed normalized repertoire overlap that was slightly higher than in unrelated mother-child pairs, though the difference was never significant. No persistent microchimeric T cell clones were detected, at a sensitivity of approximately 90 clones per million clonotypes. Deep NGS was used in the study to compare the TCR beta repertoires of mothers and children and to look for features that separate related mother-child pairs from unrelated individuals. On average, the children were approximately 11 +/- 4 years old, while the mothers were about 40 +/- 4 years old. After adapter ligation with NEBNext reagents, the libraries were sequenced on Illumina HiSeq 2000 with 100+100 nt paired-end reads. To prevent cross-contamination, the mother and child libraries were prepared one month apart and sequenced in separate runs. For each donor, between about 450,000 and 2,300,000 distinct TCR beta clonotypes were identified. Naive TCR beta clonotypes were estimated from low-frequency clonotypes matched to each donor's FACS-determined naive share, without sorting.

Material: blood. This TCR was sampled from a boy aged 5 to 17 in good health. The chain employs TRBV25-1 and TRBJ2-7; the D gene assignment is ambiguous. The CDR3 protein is CASSGRGEQYF. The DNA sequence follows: TGTGCCAGCAGTGGCCGTGGTGAGCAGTACTTC.